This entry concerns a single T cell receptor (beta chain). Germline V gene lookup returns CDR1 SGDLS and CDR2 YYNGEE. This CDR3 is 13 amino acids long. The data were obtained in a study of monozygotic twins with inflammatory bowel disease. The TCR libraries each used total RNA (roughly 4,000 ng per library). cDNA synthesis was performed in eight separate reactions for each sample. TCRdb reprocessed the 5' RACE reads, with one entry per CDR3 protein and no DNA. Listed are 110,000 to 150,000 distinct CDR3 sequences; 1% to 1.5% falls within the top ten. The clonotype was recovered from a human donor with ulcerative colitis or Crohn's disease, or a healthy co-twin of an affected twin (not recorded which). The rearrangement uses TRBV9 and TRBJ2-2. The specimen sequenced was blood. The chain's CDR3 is CASSYRNTGELFF.